This TCR beta chain was obtained from a study of cytomegalovirus exposure and HLA in healthy donors. Study-wide results and limits: Among TCR sequences, most were rare, though some public TCRs appeared in many donors.

On this clone itself: Antigen unknown.

Assay: immunoSEQ multiplex PCR; the TCRdb copy retains only in-frame clones and omits some. The sample shows 150,000 to 200,000 clones, more than 75% of them seen only once. Germline CDR1 reads MNHEY; CDR2 reads SMNVEV (reference sequence). The CDR3 has 14 amino acids. Trimming took 8 bases from V and 0 from J, leaving 14 bases between them. The V and J genes are TRBV27 and TRBJ2-7; no clear D gene. This TCR was recovered from a man aged 30 to 39 in good health and CMV-seropositive. Input material: PBMCs. CDR3 sequence: CASARSHNSYEQYF. In nucleotides, the CDR3 is TGTGCCAGCGCGCGTTCGCACAACTCCTACGAGCAGTACTTC.